One sample yielded the 2 T cell receptor beta chains listed below, sequenced in a study of T cells after yellow fever vaccination. TCRdb recomputed calls from the 5' RACE reads with MiXCR, one row per CDR3 protein. The profile covers 350,000 to 450,000 distinct CDR3 sequences, with around 20% appearing a single time and 18% taken by the ten largest. The sample was PBMCs, taken before the yellow fever booster vaccination. These receptors were obtained from a young man who received the YFV17D yellow fever vaccine.

The chain uses TRBV7-3 and TRBJ2-2, with TRBD1 identical over 9 bases. Germline CDR1 SGHTA, CDR2 FQGTGA. With 6 bases clipped from V and 6 bases from J, the junction kept 5 bases outside the gene matches. The CDR3 length is 14 residues. CDR3 region: CASRAQGAPGELFF. The CDR3, as DNA: TGTGCCAGCAGAGCACAGGGGGCGCCCGGGGAGCTGTTTTTT.

The chain links TRBV18 to TRBJ2-5; D is uncertain. Trimming stripped 6 bases from V and 0 bases from J, with 11 bases between. Germline V gives CDR1 KGHSH, CDR2 LQKENI. The CDR3 totals 14 residues. CDR3 nucleotide sequence: TGTGCCAGCTCCGGCAAAGACAACCAAGAGACCCAGTACTTC. Residues: CASSGKDNQETQYF.